The T cell receptor beta chain under discussion was sequenced for a study of cytomegalovirus exposure and HLA in healthy donors. Germline values: CDR1 SGHRS, CDR2 YFSETQ. The CDR3 is 15 amino acids. Trimming removed 3 bases at V and 2 bases at J, with 13 bases between. The table came from immunoSEQ multiplex PCR; TCRdb's copy has only in-frame clones and leaves some out. The sample shows some 130,000 clones, about 91% of them seen only once. This clone has just one count. This sequence joins TRBV5-1 and TRBJ2-3; a weak D match, TRBD1 (5 bases). This receptor was obtained from a woman under 30 in good health and CMV-seronegative. The sequencing sample was made of PBMCs. The CDR3 protein is CASSSDTPTTDTQYF. The CDR3 DNA follows: TGCGCCAGCAGCTCGGACACACCGACCACAGATACGCAGTATTTT.